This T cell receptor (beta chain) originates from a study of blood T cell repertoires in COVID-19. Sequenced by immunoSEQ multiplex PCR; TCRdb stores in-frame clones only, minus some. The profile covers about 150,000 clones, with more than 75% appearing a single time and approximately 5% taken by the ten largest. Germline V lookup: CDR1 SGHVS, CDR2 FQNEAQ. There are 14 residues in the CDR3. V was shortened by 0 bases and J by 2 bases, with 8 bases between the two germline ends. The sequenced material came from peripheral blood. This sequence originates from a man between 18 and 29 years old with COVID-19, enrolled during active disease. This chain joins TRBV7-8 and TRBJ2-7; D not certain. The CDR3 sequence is CASSLAPGPYEQYF. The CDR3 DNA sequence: TGTGCCAGCAGCTTAGCGCCAGGCCCCTACGAGCAGTACTTC.